A single T cell receptor (beta chain) is shown here with its context. Sequencing used immunoSEQ multiplex PCR; TCRdb keeps in-frame clones, though not all of them. The sample carries 45,000 or so clones, around 80% recorded once. The entry originates in a study of PD-1 blockade in classical Hodgkin lymphoma. The length of the CDR3 is 13 residues. Germline CDR1 and CDR2: LNHDA and SQIVND (reference sequence). Trimming cost V 8 bases and J 0 bases, with 11 bases left between them. Stated time point: cycle 4 day 1 (C4D1), after six to seven weeks of nivolumab. Following autologous stem cell transplantation, relapse occurred in every patient, and exposure to brentuximab vedotin varied.

The V call is TRBV19, the J call TRBJ2-7; D is tentatively TRBD1 or TRBD2 (5 bases each). The starting material was peripheral blood mononuclear cells (PBMCs), obtained before the fourth cycle of nivolumab. The source of this sequence is a human donor with classical Hodgkin lymphoma. In DNA, the CDR3 is TGTGCCAGTGTAGGGACGGACTCCTACGAGCAGTACTTC. Translated: CASVGTDSYEQYF. Using reference TRBV19 and TRBJ2-7 for the parts outside the CDR3, the full variable domain is DGGITQSPKYLFRKEGQNVTLSCEQNLNHDAMYWYRQDPGQGLRLIYYSQIVNDFQKGDIAEGYSVSREKKESFPLTVTSAQKNPTAFYLCASVGTDSYEQYFGPGTRLTVT.